The source of this TCR beta chain is a study of CD8+CD57+ T cells in acquired aplastic anemia. By flow cytometry, patients selected for sequencing had shown an expansion of CD8+CD57+ cells. Prior therapy had not been administered to any patient at the time of blood sampling. TCR beta VDJ and CDR3 profiles were obtained from a genomic DNA template. MiXCR was run by TCRdb on the reads, yielding one entry per CDR3 protein. The data show roughly 290,000 distinct CDR3 sequences, 45% to 65% seen once. CDR3 length: 14 residues. Per the germline V gene, CDR1 is SGHVS and CDR2 is FQNEAQ. Trimming removed 5 bases from V and 0 bases from J, with 7 bases in between.

This sequence was found in a human donor with aplastic anemia. The sequenced sample consisted of sorted CD4+, CD8+, or CD8+CD57+ T cells (not recorded which) from PBMCs. The J gene is TRBJ2-2, the V gene TRBV7-8; unclear D gene. CDR3 in amino acids: CASSVFSNTGELFF. The CDR3 DNA reads as TGTGCCAGCAGCGTGTTCTCGAACACCGGGGAGCTGTTTTTT.